What follows are 7 T cell receptor beta chains derived from one specimen sequenced in a study of T cells in Graves' hyperthyroidism and ophthalmopathy. Template material for amplifying TCR beta CDR3 regions consisted of RNA transcripts. HTBI primers were the set used in a first-round RT-PCR of the TCR CDR3. Each CDR3 protein gets one entry after TCRdb re-called the multiplex PCR reads with MiXCR. The repertoire consists of 600,000 to 700,000 distinct CDR3 sequences, with about 15% occurring once and the leading ten covering approximately 4.3%. The sequenced material came from blood. The receptor set was obtained from a woman in her 40s with Graves' ophthalmopathy.

The table lists this clonotype with many counts. V gene TRBV6-5 combines with J gene TRBJ1-5; a possible D gene is TRBD1 (6 bases). Deletions cut 2 bases from V and 7 bases from J, with 9 bases between. CDR3 length: 13 residues. Germline lookup yields CDR1 MNHEY and CDR2 SVGAGI. This chain's CDR3 is CASSYQGFQPQHF. The CDR3 nucleotides are TGTGCCAGCAGTTACCAGGGGTTCCAGCCCCAGCATTTT.

Ten or more counts support this clonotype. This sequence joins TRBV10-3 and TRBJ1-1; no reliable D call. The V gene's germline CDR1 is ENHRY and CDR2 SYGVKD. The ends were cut back, 6 bases at V and 0 bases at J, with 20 bases in the middle. The CDR3 spans 17 residues. The CDR3 DNA sequence: TGTGCCATCAGCGAACAAATTGGGCTAGAAATGAACACTGAAGCTTTCTTT. This gives the protein CAISEQIGLEMNTEAFF.

The chain recombines TRBV10-3 with TRBJ2-7, with D maybe TRBD1 (7 bases). The germline gives CDR1 ENHRY, CDR2 SYGVKD. This CDR3 contains 13 residues. Trimming took off 6 bases at V and 1 base at J, with 10 bases between the two ends. The chain's CDR3 is CAIRGGQSYEQYF. CDR3 in DNA: TGTGCCATCAGGGGGGGACAGTCCTACGAGCAGTACTTC.

This clonotype was detected many times. The chain combines TRBV27 with TRBJ2-7; 9 bases agree with TRBD2. CDR1 and CDR2 from the germline V gene are MNHEY and SMNVEV (reference sequence). J gave up 2 bases and V 5 bases, and 10 bases lay outside the gene matches. The CDR3 totals 16 residues. Written as DNA, the CDR3 is TGTGCCAGCAGTGCGGGAGGGCCTTCTTCCACCTACGAGCAGTACTTC. Its translation is CASSAGGPSSTYEQYF.

This chain joins TRBV27 and TRBJ2-7; the D is unclear. V lost 1 base, J lost 0 bases, and 10 bases lay in between. The CDR3 is made up of 15 amino acids. Germline loops: CDR1 MNHEY, CDR2 SMNVEV (reference sequence). The CDR3 spells CASSLFSSASYEQYF. The CDR3 region has the DNA TGTGCCAGCAGTTTATTTAGCAGTGCCTCCTACGAGCAGTACTTC.

This clonotype was picked up many times. V is TRBV6-2 or TRBV6-3 and J is TRBJ1-2; D gene uncertain. Looked up from germline, CDR1 is MNHEY and CDR2 is SVGEGT. Trimming removed 8 bases at V and 4 bases at J, with 11 bases between. The CDR3 has 12 amino acids. The DNA for the CDR3 is TGTGCCAGCCGTTCAGCCGTCTATGGCTACACCTTC. Its translation is CASRSAVYGYTF.

This clonotype was counted at least ten times. The chain links TRBV19 to TRBJ1-5; D unclear. The germline V gene has CDR1 LNHDA and CDR2 SQIVND (reference sequence). The CDR3 totals 15 residues. With 1 base removed from V and 0 bases from J, the gap between germline ends came to 7 bases. CDR3 in amino acids: CASSIVSYSNQPQHF. The CDR3 coding sequence is TGTGCCAGTAGTATAGTCAGCTATAGCAATCAGCCCCAGCATTTT.